This TCR beta chain comes out of a study of shared clonotypes between healthy human individuals. Sequenced by immunoSEQ multiplex PCR; TCRdb stores in-frame clones only, minus some. Among under 1,100,000 clones, under 80% were seen once, and the ten largest hold over 1.3%. The germline gives CDR1 MNHEY, CDR2 SVGAGI. This CDR3 has 14 residues. V was clipped by 0 bases and J by 10 bases, with 12 bases between them. The chain couples TRBV6-5 to TRBJ1-4, with D perhaps TRBD1 (5 bases). The TCR was taken from a man aged 18 to 30 in good health. Sequences were obtained from memory CD4+ T cells sorted from blood. Subset in this sample: CD45RA-negative fraction. The CDR3 DNA is TGTGCCAGCAGTTACTCGAGGGGCTCCGGAAAACTGTTTTTT. This translates into CASSYSRGSGKLFF.